This T cell receptor (beta chain) was sequenced in a study of T cell responses to AZD1222 COVID-19 vaccine. About the research overall: Second doses that came at about 4 or about 12 weeks were put together.

General observations from the study: Following two doses of AZD1222, Spike-specific TCR breadth and depth rose. At baseline, seropositivity was found in only a handful of AZD1222 recipients. Repertoire sampling was restricted to post-peak T cell response timepoints.

Using immunoSEQ multiplex PCR, the repertoire was profiled, and TCRdb retains in-frame clones only, with some absent. This table holds roughly 150,000 clones, 80% to 95% found once. About this clone itself: Its specificity is not known.

The clonotype was recovered from an adult in good health. The input for sequencing was peripheral blood, taken on day 0 of AZD1222 vaccination.

The CDR3: CATSSGASRGEQYF. CDR3 DNA sequence: TGTGCCACCAGCTCCGGGGCTAGTAGAGGCGAGCAGTACTTC. V is TRBV15 and J is TRBJ2-7; D might be TRBD1 or TRBD2, each matching 5 bases. The CDR3 is 14 residues long. The germline CDR1 and CDR2 sequences are LNHNV and YYDKDF (reference sequence). Trimming removed 5 bases from V and 6 bases from J, with 17 bases in between.